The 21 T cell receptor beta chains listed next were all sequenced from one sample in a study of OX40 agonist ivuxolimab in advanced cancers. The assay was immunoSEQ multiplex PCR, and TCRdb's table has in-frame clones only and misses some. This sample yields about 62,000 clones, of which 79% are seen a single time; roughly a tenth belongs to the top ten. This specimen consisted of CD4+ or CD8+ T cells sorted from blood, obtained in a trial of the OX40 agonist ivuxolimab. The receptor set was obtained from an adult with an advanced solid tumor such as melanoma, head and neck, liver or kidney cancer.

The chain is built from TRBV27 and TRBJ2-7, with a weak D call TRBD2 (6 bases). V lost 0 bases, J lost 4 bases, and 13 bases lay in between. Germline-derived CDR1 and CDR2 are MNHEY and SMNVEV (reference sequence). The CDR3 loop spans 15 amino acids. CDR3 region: CASSLSGPSVYEQYF. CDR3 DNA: TGTGCCAGCAGTTTATCCGGCCCTAGCGTATACGAGCAGTACTTC.

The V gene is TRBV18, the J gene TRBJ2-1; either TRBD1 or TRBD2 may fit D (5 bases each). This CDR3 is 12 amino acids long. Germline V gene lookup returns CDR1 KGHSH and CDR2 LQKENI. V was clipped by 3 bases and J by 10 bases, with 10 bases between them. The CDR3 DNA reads TGTGCCAGCTCACCCCGGGACGAAGAGCAGTTCTTC. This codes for CASSPRDEEQFF.

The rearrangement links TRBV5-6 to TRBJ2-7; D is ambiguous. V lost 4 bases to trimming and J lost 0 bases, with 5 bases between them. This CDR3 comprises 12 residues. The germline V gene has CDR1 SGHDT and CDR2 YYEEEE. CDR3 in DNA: TGTGCCAGCAGCACGAGCTCCTACGAGCAGTACTTC. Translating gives CASSTSSYEQYF.

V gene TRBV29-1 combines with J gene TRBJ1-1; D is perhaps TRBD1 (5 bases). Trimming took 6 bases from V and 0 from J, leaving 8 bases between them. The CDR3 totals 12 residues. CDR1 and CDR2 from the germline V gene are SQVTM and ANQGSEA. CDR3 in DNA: TGCAGCGTGGAGGGGATGAACACTGAAGCTTTCTTT. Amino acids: CSVEGMNTEAFF.

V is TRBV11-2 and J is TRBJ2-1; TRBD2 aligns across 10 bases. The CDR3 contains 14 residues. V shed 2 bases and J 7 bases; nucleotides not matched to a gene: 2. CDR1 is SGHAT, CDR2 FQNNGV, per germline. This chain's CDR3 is CASSLFSGRNEQFF. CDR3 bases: TGTGCCAGCAGCTTATTTAGCGGGAGGAATGAGCAGTTCTTC.

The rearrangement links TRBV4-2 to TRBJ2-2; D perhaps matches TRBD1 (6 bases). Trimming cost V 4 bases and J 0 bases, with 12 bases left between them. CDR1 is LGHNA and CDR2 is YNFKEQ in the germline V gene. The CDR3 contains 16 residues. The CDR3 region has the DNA TGTGCCAGCAGCCCCCGGACAGTTTCGAACACCGGGGAGCTGTTTTTT. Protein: CASSPRTVSNTGELFF.

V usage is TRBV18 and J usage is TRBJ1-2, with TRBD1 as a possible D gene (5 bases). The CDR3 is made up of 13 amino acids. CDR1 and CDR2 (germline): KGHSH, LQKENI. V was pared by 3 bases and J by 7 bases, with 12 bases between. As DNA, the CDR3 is TGTGCCAGCTCACCCGGGCAGGGTCGTGGCTACACCTTC. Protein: CASSPGQGRGYTF.

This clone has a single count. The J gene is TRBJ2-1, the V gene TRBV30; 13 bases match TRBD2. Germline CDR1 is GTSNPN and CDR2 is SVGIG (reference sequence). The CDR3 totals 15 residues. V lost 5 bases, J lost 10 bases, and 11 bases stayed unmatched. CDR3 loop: CAWALGTSGMEEQFF. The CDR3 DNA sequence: TGTGCCTGGGCTCTCGGGACTAGCGGGATGGAGGAGCAGTTCTTC.

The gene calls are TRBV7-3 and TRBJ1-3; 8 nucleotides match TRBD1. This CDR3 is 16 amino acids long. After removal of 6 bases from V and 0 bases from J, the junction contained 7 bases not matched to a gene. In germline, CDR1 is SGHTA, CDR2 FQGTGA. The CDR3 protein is CASRKPDRGSGNTIYF. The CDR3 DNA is TGTGCCAGCAGGAAACCCGACAGGGGCTCTGGAAACACCATATATTTT.

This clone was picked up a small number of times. The DNA of the CDR3 is TGTGCCAGCAGTGTTCAGGGACGGGTCCGGTCACCCCTCCACTTT. This gives the protein CASSVQGRVRSPLHF. The rearrangement uses TRBV6-5 and TRBJ1-6, with D possibly being TRBD1 (5 bases). V was shortened by 5 bases and J by 10 bases, with 18 bases between the two germline ends. From germline, CDR1 is MNHEY and CDR2 SVGAGI. The CDR3 is made up of 15 amino acids.

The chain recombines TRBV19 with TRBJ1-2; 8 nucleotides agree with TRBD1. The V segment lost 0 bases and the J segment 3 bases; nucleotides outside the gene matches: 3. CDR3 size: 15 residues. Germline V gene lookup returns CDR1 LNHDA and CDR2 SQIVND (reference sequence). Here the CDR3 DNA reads TGTGCCAGTAGTATAGAACAGGGGGTGGACTATGGCTACACCTTC. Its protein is CASSIEQGVDYGYTF.

In DNA form, the CDR3 reads TGCGCCAGCAGCTTGGAATGGAGGTCGGATCCCTACGAGCAGTACTTC. Amino acids: CASSLEWRSDPYEQYF. The V call is TRBV5-1, the J call TRBJ2-7, with D possibly TRBD2 on 5 matching bases. Trimming cost V 0 bases and J 2 bases, with 15 bases left between them. The CDR3 runs to 16 residues. Germline CDR1 SGHRS, CDR2 YFSETQ.

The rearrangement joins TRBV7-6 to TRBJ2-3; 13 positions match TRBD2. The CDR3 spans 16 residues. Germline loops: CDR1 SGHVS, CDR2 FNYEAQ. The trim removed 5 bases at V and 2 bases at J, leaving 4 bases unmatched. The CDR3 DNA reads TGTGCCAGCAGCACGGGACTAGCGGGAATCACAGATACGCAGTATTTT. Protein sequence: CASSTGLAGITDTQYF. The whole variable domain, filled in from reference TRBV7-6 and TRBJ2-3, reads GAGVSQSPRYKVTKRGQDVALRCDPISGHVSLYWYRQALGQGPEFLTYFNYEAQQDKSGLPNDRFSAERPEGSISTLTIQRTEQRDSAMYRCASSTGLAGITDTQYFGPGTRLTVL.

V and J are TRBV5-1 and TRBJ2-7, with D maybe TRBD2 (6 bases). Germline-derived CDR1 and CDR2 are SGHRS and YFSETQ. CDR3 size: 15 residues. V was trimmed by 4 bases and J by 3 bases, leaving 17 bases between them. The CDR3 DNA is TGCGCCAGCAGCCCGGGACTTTCAGATCTCTACGAGCAGTACTTC. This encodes CASSPGLSDLYEQYF. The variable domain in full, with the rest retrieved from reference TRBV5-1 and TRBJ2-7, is KAGVTQTPRYLIKTRGQQVTLSCSPISGHRSVSWYQQTPGQGLQFLFEYFSETQRNKGNFPGRFSGRQFSNSRSEMNVSTLELGDSALYLCASSPGLSDLYEQYFGPGTRLTVT.

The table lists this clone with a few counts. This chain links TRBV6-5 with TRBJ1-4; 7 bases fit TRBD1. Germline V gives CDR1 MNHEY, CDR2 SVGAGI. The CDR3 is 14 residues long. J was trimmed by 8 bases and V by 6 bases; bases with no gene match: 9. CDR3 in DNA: TGTGCCAGCAGCCTCAGGGGGATAAGCGAAAAACTGTTTTTT. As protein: CASSLRGISEKLFF.

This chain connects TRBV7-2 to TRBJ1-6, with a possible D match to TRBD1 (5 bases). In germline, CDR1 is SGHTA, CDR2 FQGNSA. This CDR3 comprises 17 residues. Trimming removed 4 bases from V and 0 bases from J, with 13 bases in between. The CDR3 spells CASSSQTVSSYNSPLHF. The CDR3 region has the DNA TGTGCCAGCAGCTCCCAGACAGTTAGCTCCTATAATTCACCCCTCCACTTT. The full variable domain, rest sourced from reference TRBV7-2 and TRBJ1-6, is GAGVSQSPSNKVTEKGKDVELRCDPISGHTALYWYRQSLGQGLEFLIYFQGNSAPDKSGLPSDRFSAERTGGSVSTLTIQRTQQEDSAVYLCASSSQTVSSYNSPLHFGNGTRLTVT.

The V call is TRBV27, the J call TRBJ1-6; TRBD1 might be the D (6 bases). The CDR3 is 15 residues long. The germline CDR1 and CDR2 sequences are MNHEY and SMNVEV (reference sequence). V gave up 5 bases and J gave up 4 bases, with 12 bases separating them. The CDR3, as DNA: TGTGCCAGCAGTACCGGACAGTCTTATAATTCACCCCTCCACTTT. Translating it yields CASSTGQSYNSPLHF.

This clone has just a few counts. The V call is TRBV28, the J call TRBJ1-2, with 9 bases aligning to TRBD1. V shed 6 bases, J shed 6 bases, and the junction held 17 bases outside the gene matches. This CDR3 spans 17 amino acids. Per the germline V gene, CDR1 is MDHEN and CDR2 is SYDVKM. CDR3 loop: CASSPPGTGIGLDGYTF. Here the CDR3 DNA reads TGTGCCAGCAGCCCACCCGGGACAGGGATCGGCTTAGATGGCTACACCTTC.

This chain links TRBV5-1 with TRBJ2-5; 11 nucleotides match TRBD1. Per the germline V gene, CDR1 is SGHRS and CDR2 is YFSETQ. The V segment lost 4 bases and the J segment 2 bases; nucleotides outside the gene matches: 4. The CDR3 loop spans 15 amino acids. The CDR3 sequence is CASSPGQGGQETQYF. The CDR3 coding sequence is TGCGCCAGCAGCCCGGGACAGGGGGGACAAGAGACCCAGTACTTC.

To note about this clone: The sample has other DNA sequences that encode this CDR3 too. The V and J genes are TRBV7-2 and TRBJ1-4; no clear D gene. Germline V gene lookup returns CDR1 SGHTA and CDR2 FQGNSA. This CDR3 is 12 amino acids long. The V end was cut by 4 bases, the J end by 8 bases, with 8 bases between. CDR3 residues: CASSSGGEKLFF. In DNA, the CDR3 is TGTGCCAGCAGCTCGGGAGGGGAAAAACTGTTTTTT.

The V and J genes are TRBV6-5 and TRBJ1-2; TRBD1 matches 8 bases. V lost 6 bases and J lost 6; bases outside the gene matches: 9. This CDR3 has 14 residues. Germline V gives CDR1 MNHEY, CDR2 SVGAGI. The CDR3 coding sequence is TGTGCCAGCAGATCTACAGGGGGATACGATGGCTACACCTTC. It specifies CASRSTGGYDGYTF.